This T cell receptor (beta chain) derives from a study of OX40 agonist ivuxolimab in advanced cancers. Germline V gene lookup returns CDR1 LNHDA and CDR2 SQIVND (reference sequence). This CDR3 has 14 residues. Trimming removed 4 bases at V and 0 bases at J, with 8 bases between. This clone was seen only a few times. What it binds is not known. Study-level findings and limits: Expanded clones belonging to CD8+ T cells outnumbered, on average, those of CD4+. Low normalized clonal expansion also occurred in some nonresponding patients.

Sampled blood was obtained at baseline, cycle 4 day 1, and cycle 7 day 1. Produced via immunoSEQ multiplex PCR; TCRdb's table is partial and in-frame only. The table lists about 73,000 clones, 85% to 90% of them singletons. The gene calls are TRBV19 and TRBJ2-3, with D perhaps TRBD1 (5 bases). Sample: CD4+ or CD8+ T cells sorted from blood, taken in a trial of the OX40 agonist ivuxolimab. The receptor's source is an adult with an advanced solid tumor such as melanoma, head and neck, liver or kidney cancer. The CDR3 here is CASSTDSSTDTQYF. The DNA of the CDR3 is TGTGCCAGTAGTACCGACAGTAGCACAGATACGCAGTATTTT.